Listed below are T cell receptor beta chains from one sample, sequenced in a study of OX40 agonist ivuxolimab in advanced cancers. Generated by immunoSEQ multiplex PCR, the TCRdb table keeps only in-frame clones and is missing some. The repertoire includes approximately 62,000 clones, nearly 90% of them detected once, and 12% sits in the top ten. Sequenced here: CD4+ or CD8+ T cells sorted from blood, sampled in a trial of the OX40 agonist ivuxolimab. All receptors derive from an adult with an advanced solid tumor such as melanoma, head and neck, liver or kidney cancer. CDR3s include the opening cysteine and the closing phenylalanine or tryptophan. A D gene is named only where the DNA matches it firmly. Expanded clones are given a class, and other clones once, few, many or no size at all.

V gene: TRBV19; D gene: -; J gene: TRBJ1-1; clone size: -; CDR3 DNA: TGTGCCAGTAGTCTCGACCGCACAACTGAAGCTTTCTTT; CDR3 protein: CASSLDRTTEAFF
V gene: TRBV5-5; D gene: TRBD2; J gene: TRBJ2-7; clone size: -; CDR3 DNA: TGTGCCAGCAGCTTGCGGCGGGAGAATATAGAGCAGTACTTC; CDR3 protein: CASSLRRENIEQYF
V gene: TRBV18; D gene: TRBD1; J gene: TRBJ2-3; clone size: -; CDR3 DNA: TGTGCCAGCTCACCACAGGATAAGGGGGCCACAGATACGCAGTATTTT; CDR3 protein: CASSPQDKGATDTQYF
V gene: TRBV7-9; D gene: -; J gene: TRBJ2-5; clone size: -; CDR3 DNA: TGTGCCAGCAGCTTAGGGGCCTCGGCGGGGGAGACCCAGTACTTC; CDR3 protein: CASSLGASAGETQYF
V gene: TRBV6-6; D gene: -; J gene: TRBJ2-1; clone size: -; CDR3 DNA: TGTGCCAGCACCTCCTCTGGGACCTACAATGAGCAGTTCTTC; CDR3 protein: CASTSSGTYNEQFF
V gene: TRBV9; D gene: -; J gene: TRBJ2-3; clone size: -; CDR3 DNA: TGTGCCAGCAGCGTAGAGGGCGGCCGCACAGATACGCAGTATTTT; CDR3 protein: CASSVEGGRTDTQYF
V gene: TRBV2; D gene: -; J gene: TRBJ2-7; clone size: -; CDR3 DNA: TGTGCCAGCAGTGACATCCGGCGAGATAGTTCCTACGAGCAGTACTTC; CDR3 protein: CASSDIRRDSSYEQYF
V gene: TRBV6-4; D gene: -; J gene: TRBJ2-2; clone size: medium-sized; CDR3 DNA: TGTGCCAGCAGTGACGGGACGAACACCGGGGAGCTGTTTTTT; CDR3 protein: CASSDGTNTGELFF
V gene: TRBV6-6; D gene: TRBD1; J gene: TRBJ1-1; clone size: -; CDR3 DNA: TGTGCCAGTACGACAGGGGCCCTCCCTGAAGCTTTCTTT; CDR3 protein: CASTTGALPEAFF
V gene: TRBV13; D gene: -; J gene: TRBJ1-1; clone size: -; CDR3 DNA: TGTGCCAGCCTAAAGACAGTGGGAATAAATGAATGGGGCACTGAAGCTTTCTTT; CDR3 protein: CASLKTVGINEWGTEAFF
V gene: TRBV9; D gene: -; J gene: TRBJ2-2; clone size: -; CDR3 DNA: TGTGCCAGCAGTCGCTCCGGAGCGAACACCGGGGAGCTGTTTTTT; CDR3 protein: CASSRSGANTGELFF
V gene: TRBV19; D gene: -; J gene: TRBJ1-2; clone size: -; CDR3 DNA: TGTGCCATTTATGGGGGTTATGGCTACACCTTC; CDR3 protein: CAIYGGYGYTF
V gene: TRBV7-9; D gene: TRBD2; J gene: TRBJ2-3; clone size: -; CDR3 DNA: TGTGCCAGCAGCTTAGAGCGGGAGGGCCGACCAGATACGCAGTATTTT; CDR3 protein: CASSLEREGRPDTQYF
V gene: TRBV6-5; D gene: -; J gene: TRBJ2-3; clone size: -; CDR3 DNA: TGTGCCAGCAGTTACTCTCCGGGAAGCACAGATACGCAGTATTTT; CDR3 protein: CASSYSPGSTDTQYF
V gene: TRBV11-2; D gene: -; J gene: TRBJ2-7; clone size: medium-sized; CDR3 DNA: TGTGCCAGCAGCTTTGGCAGAACTTGTTTTTTC; CDR3 protein: CASSFGRTCFF
V gene: TRBV11-3; D gene: -; J gene: TRBJ2-1; clone size: -; CDR3 DNA: TGTGCCAGCAGCTTAGGTGGGGCGAGCCGCTCAGGGCAGTTCTTC; CDR3 protein: CASSLGGASRSGQFF
V gene: TRBV6-5; D gene: -; J gene: TRBJ1-1; clone size: -; CDR3 DNA: TGTGCCAGCCGGGAGACGCTGAACACTGAAGCTTTCTTT; CDR3 protein: CASRETLNTEAFF
V gene: TRBV10-2; D gene: -; J gene: TRBJ1-2; clone size: few; CDR3 DNA: TGCGGTACGCGGGGGGTTGAGGGCTACACCTTC; CDR3 protein: CGTRGVEGYTF
V gene: TRBV9; D gene: -; J gene: TRBJ1-1; clone size: -; CDR3 DNA: TGTGCCAGCAGCCCCAAGGGGGGTTTCGCTGAAGCTTTCTTT; CDR3 protein: CASSPKGGFAEAFF
V gene: TRBV11-2; D gene: -; J gene: TRBJ1-5; clone size: -; CDR3 DNA: TGTGCCAGCAGCTTAGGAGGTGGTCAGCCCCAGCATTTT; CDR3 protein: CASSLGGGQPQHF
V gene: TRBV5-8; D gene: -; J gene: TRBJ1-5; clone size: -; CDR3 DNA: TGTGCCAGCAGCTTCCTACCACAGGGCAATCAGCCCCAGCATTTT; CDR3 protein: CASSFLPQGNQPQHF
V gene: TRBV29-1; D gene: TRBD1; J gene: TRBJ1-2; clone size: -; CDR3 DNA: TGCAGCGTTGAGGACAGGAGGGACTACACCTTC; CDR3 protein: CSVEDRRDYTF
V gene: TRBV10-1; D gene: -; J gene: TRBJ2-7; clone size: -; CDR3 DNA: TGCGCCAGCAGTGAGTCGAAGGGCTACGAGCAGTACTTC; CDR3 protein: CASSESKGYEQYF
V gene: TRBV15; D gene: TRBD2; J gene: TRBJ2-1; clone size: -; CDR3 DNA: TGTGCCACCAGCACATTAGCGGGAGGGCCGGACAATGAGCAGTTCTTC; CDR3 protein: CATSTLAGGPDNEQFF
V gene: TRBV5-4; D gene: TRBD1; J gene: TRBJ2-7; clone size: once; CDR3 DNA: TGTGCCAGCAGCCCGGACAGGTCCTACGAGCAGTACTTC; CDR3 protein: CASSPDRSYEQYF
V gene: TRBV9; D gene: TRBD2; J gene: TRBJ2-1; clone size: -; CDR3 DNA: TGTGCCAGCAGCTACCACGGGACTACCGCGCGAGGGAATGAGCAGTTCTTC; CDR3 protein: CASSYHGTTARGNEQFF
V gene: TRBV6-6; D gene: -; J gene: TRBJ2-1; clone size: -; CDR3 DNA: TGTGCCAGCAGTTACGGTACAGCCCAGCAGTTCTTC; CDR3 protein: CASSYGTAQQFF
V gene: TRBV29-1; D gene: -; J gene: TRBJ1-1; clone size: -; CDR3 DNA: TGCAGCGCTGGGGGTTTTTTCGGTGAAGCTTTCTTT; CDR3 protein: CSAGGFFGEAFF
V gene: TRBV28; D gene: -; J gene: TRBJ2-3; clone size: -; CDR3 DNA: TGTGCCAGCAGTTTAAATCGGTGGCAGTATTTT; CDR3 protein: CASSLNRWQYF
V gene: TRBV5-6; D gene: -; J gene: TRBJ1-1; clone size: -; CDR3 DNA: TGTGCCAGCAGCTCTGGACAGTTTGAAGCTTTCTTT; CDR3 protein: CASSSGQFEAFF
V gene: TRBV19; D gene: -; J gene: TRBJ2-2; clone size: -; CDR3 DNA: TGTGCCAGTAGTATGGCGGGACCCGGCACCGGGGAGCTGTTTTTT; CDR3 protein: CASSMAGPGTGELFF
V gene: TRBV5-6; D gene: -; J gene: TRBJ1-5; clone size: -; CDR3 DNA: TGTGCCAGCAGCGTATCATGGGACAATTCTCAGCCCCAGCATTTT; CDR3 protein: CASSVSWDNSQPQHF
V gene: TRBV28; D gene: TRBD2; J gene: TRBJ2-3; clone size: -; CDR3 DNA: TGTGCCAGCAGTTTACTCCTACTAGCGGGAAGCACAGATACGCAGTATTTT; CDR3 protein: CASSLLLLAGSTDTQYF
V gene: TRBV4-1; D gene: -; J gene: TRBJ2-7; clone size: -; CDR3 DNA: TGCGCCAGCAGCCACCCGCCCGGGACCAAATACGAGCAGTACTTC; CDR3 protein: CASSHPPGTKYEQYF
V gene: TRBV10-3; D gene: -; J gene: TRBJ2-4; clone size: -; CDR3 DNA: TGTGCCATCAGTGACCCGGGGGCCGGTGGAAACATTCAGTACTTC; CDR3 protein: CAISDPGAGGNIQYF
V gene: TRBV25-1; D gene: -; J gene: TRBJ1-4; clone size: -; CDR3 DNA: TGTGCCAGCAGTGATCGGGACGGTCTGTATGAAAAACTGTTTTTT; CDR3 protein: CASSDRDGLYEKLFF
V gene: TRBV11-2; D gene: TRBD2; J gene: TRBJ2-7; clone size: -; CDR3 DNA: TGTGCCAGCAGCGTCAAAAGATTTAGCGGGAGGAACGAGCAGTACTTC; CDR3 protein: CASSVKRFSGRNEQYF
V gene: TRBV14; D gene: TRBD1; J gene: TRBJ1-2; clone size: -; CDR3 DNA: TGTGCCAGCAGCCAGACAGGGGCTTTCTATGGCTACACCTTC; CDR3 protein: CASSQTGAFYGYTF
V gene: TRBV5-4; D gene: TRBD2; J gene: TRBJ2-3; clone size: -; CDR3 DNA: TGTGCCAGCAGCCCAGTGGCGGGAGGGAGCACAGATACGCAGTATTTT; CDR3 protein: CASSPVAGGSTDTQYF
V gene: TRBV4-1; D gene: TRBD1; J gene: TRBJ1-5; clone size: -; CDR3 DNA: TGCGCCAGCAGCCCCCGGACAGGGAACAATCAGCCCCAGCATTTT; CDR3 protein: CASSPRTGNNQPQHF
V gene: TRBV27; D gene: -; J gene: TRBJ1-2; clone size: -; CDR3 DNA: TGTGCCAGCCGCCCTACGGGGGGGATGGAAGGCTACACCTTC; CDR3 protein: CASRPTGGMEGYTF
V gene: TRBV15; D gene: TRBD2; J gene: TRBJ2-5; clone size: -; CDR3 DNA: TGTGCCACCAGCCATACGGGTAATCAGCCGGGACTACTAAACTTC; CDR3 protein: CATSHTGNQPGLLNF
V gene: TRBV5-1; D gene: TRBD1; J gene: TRBJ2-2; clone size: -; CDR3 DNA: TGCGCCAGCAGCTTTCTACAGGGGAACGGGGAGCTGTTTTTT; CDR3 protein: CASSFLQGNGELFF
V gene: TRBV7-9; D gene: -; J gene: TRBJ2-7; clone size: -; CDR3 DNA: TGTGCCAGCAGCGGACGTCATGAGCACGAGCAGTACTTC; CDR3 protein: CASSGRHEHEQYF
V gene: TRBV7-9; D gene: -; J gene: TRBJ2-1; clone size: -; CDR3 DNA: TGTGCCAGCACCACTTGGGGGCAGCCTTCCTACAATGAGCAGTTCTTC; CDR3 protein: CASTTWGQPSYNEQFF
V gene: TRBV9; D gene: TRBD1; J gene: TRBJ2-2; clone size: -; CDR3 DNA: TGTGCCAGCAGCTCGGGACAGGGACGTTCCACCGGGGAGCTGTTTTTT; CDR3 protein: CASSSGQGRSTGELFF
V gene: TRBV7-9; D gene: -; J gene: TRBJ1-2; clone size: -; CDR3 DNA: TGTGCCAGCAGCTCAGGGGACTATGGCTACACCTTC; CDR3 protein: CASSSGDYGYTF
V gene: TRBV4-1; D gene: TRBD1; J gene: TRBJ2-2; clone size: -; CDR3 DNA: TGCGCCAGCAGCCAGGTAGACAGGGGAGGAACCGGGGAGCTGTTTTTT; CDR3 protein: CASSQVDRGGTGELFF
V gene: TRBV6-5; D gene: -; J gene: TRBJ2-5; clone size: once; CDR3 DNA: TGTGCCAGCAGTTACGCAAACCCGGGGACCCAGTACTTC; CDR3 protein: CASSYANPGTQYF
V gene: TRBV9; D gene: -; J gene: TRBJ1-1; clone size: -; CDR3 DNA: TGTGCCAGCACGTTGGGGGGATCGAACACTGAAGCTTTCTTT; CDR3 protein: CASTLGGSNTEAFF
V gene: TRBV6-4; D gene: -; J gene: TRBJ2-3; clone size: -; CDR3 DNA: TGTGCCAGCAGTGAGACTCGTGTCGCAGATACGCAGTATTTT; CDR3 protein: CASSETRVADTQYF
V gene: TRBV9; D gene: TRBD2; J gene: TRBJ2-3; clone size: -; CDR3 DNA: TGTGCCAGCAGCCCGATGATCCGAGCGGGAGGTATGACAGATACGCAGTATTTT; CDR3 protein: CASSPMIRAGGMTDTQYF
V gene: TRBV28; D gene: -; J gene: TRBJ1-6; clone size: few; CDR3 DNA: TGTGCCAGCAGTTTAGGTGGTTATAATTCACCCCTCCACTTT; CDR3 protein: CASSLGGYNSPLHF
V gene: TRBV19; D gene: TRBD1; J gene: TRBJ1-2; clone size: -; CDR3 DNA: TGTGCCAGTAGTAGGTGGGACAGTCGCTATGGCTACACCTTC; CDR3 protein: CASSRWDSRYGYTF
V gene: TRBV14; D gene: -; J gene: TRBJ2-7; clone size: -; CDR3 DNA: TGTGCCAGCAGCCCCCTACCTCTACGTGAGCAGTACTTC; CDR3 protein: CASSPLPLREQYF
V gene: TRBV5-6; D gene: TRBD1; J gene: TRBJ1-2; clone size: -; CDR3 DNA: TGTGCCAGCAGCACGACAGGGGGCGACTATGGCTACACCTTC; CDR3 protein: CASSTTGGDYGYTF
V gene: TRBV27; D gene: -; J gene: TRBJ1-6; clone size: -; CDR3 DNA: TGTGCCAGCAGGACCGGGGGTTCACCCCTCCACTTT; CDR3 protein: CASRTGGSPLHF
V gene: TRBV28; D gene: -; J gene: TRBJ2-1; clone size: -; CDR3 DNA: TGTGCCAGCGGGGACTTGAGCTCCTACAATGAGCAGTTCTTC; CDR3 protein: CASGDLSSYNEQFF